The clone carrying this T cell receptor (beta chain) was counted once. This entry is derived from a study of CD8+ T cells in alopecia areata. V was pared by 7 bases and J by 7 bases, with 6 bases of the junction left unmatched. This CDR3 is 12 amino acids long. In germline, CDR1 is SNHLY, CDR2 FYNNEI. Sequencing relied on a cDNA template that was reverse transcribed from extracted RNA. Libraries were prepared by immunoSEQ multiplex PCR; TCRdb keeps only in-frame clonotypes and omits some of them. This table has 150,000 or so clones, roughly 50% appearing once. The receptor was isolated from a human donor with alopecia areata. The chain has TRBV2 and TRBJ1-1; TRBD1 matches 7 bases. The material sequenced was CD4+ T cells sorted from blood, taken at week 0. CDR3 nucleotide sequence: TGTGCCAGCACCGGACAGGCACGTGAAGCTTTCTTT. This translates into CASTGQAREAFF. Using reference TRBV2 and TRBJ1-1 for the parts outside the CDR3, the full variable domain is EPEVTQTPSHQVTQMGQEVILRCVPISNHLYFYWYRQILGQKVEFLVSFYNNEISEKSEIFDDQFSVERPDGSNFTLKIRSTKLEDSAMYFCASTGQAREAFFGQGTRLTVV.